Listed below are T cell receptor beta chains from one sample, sequenced in a study of CD8+CD57+ T cells in acquired aplastic anemia. TCRdb independently ran MiXCR on the reads; one entry per CDR3 protein. The repertoire includes 200,000 to 250,000 distinct CDR3 sequences, almost 35% of them detected once, and 1% to 1.3% sits in the top ten. Material for sequencing was sorted CD4+, CD8+, or CD8+CD57+ T cells (not recorded which) from PBMCs. These receptors were taken from a human donor in good health, serving as a control. The CDR3 runs from the conserved cysteine through the conserved F or W. The D gene is left open where the match is weak. Where a row states a size, it is once, few, many or the class of an expanded clone; other rows omit it.

clone_size: many; j_call: TRBJ2-7; d_call: .; v_call: TRBV15; cdr3_nt: TGTGCCACCAGCAGAGAATCTGTCTCCTACGAGCAGTACTTC; cdr3_aa: CATSRESVSYEQYF
clone_size: .; j_call: TRBJ1-1; d_call: .; v_call: TRBV28; cdr3_nt: TGTGCCAGCAGTTTAAGGGGGGTTTTGGGCAGGCAAGCTTTCTTT; cdr3_aa: CASSLRGVLGRQAFF
clone_size: .; j_call: TRBJ1-4; d_call: .; v_call: TRBV19; cdr3_nt: TGTGCCAGTAGTATATCGTCATTCCGGGTCTTACCATCTTTT; cdr3_aa: CASSISSFRVLPSF
clone_size: .; j_call: TRBJ1-2; d_call: TRBD1; v_call: TRBV12-3/TRBV12-4; cdr3_nt: TGTGCCAGCACCTCGGACAGGTTACTCCGTGGGGCCTATGGCTACACCTTC; cdr3_aa: CASTSDRLLRGAYGYTF
clone_size: many; j_call: TRBJ2-7; d_call: .; v_call: TRBV12-3/TRBV12-4; cdr3_nt: TGTGCCAGCAGCTTGACCGGGACAATTAGCTCCTACGAGCAGTACTTC; cdr3_aa: CASSLTGTISSYEQYF
clone_size: many; j_call: TRBJ1-5; d_call: .; v_call: TRBV24-1; cdr3_nt: TGTGCCACCTCGAGGGGTAGCAATCAGCCCCAGCATTTT; cdr3_aa: CATSRGSNQPQHF
clone_size: .; j_call: TRBJ1-4; d_call: .; v_call: TRBV20-1; cdr3_nt: TGCAGTGCTGTGGGGAGAGTGGAGGGGGAAAAACTGTTTTTT; cdr3_aa: CSAVGRVEGEKLFF
clone_size: many; j_call: TRBJ1-2; d_call: .; v_call: TRBV7-9; cdr3_nt: TGTGCCAGCAGCCCTCCGTCCCTATCCGTTACTAACTATGGCTACACCTTC; cdr3_aa: CASSPPSLSVTNYGYTF
clone_size: many; j_call: TRBJ2-1; d_call: TRBD2; v_call: TRBV10-3; cdr3_nt: TGTGCCATCAGCGAGACTAGCGGGGGGGCCCATGAGCAGTTCTTC; cdr3_aa: CAISETSGGAHEQFF
clone_size: .; j_call: TRBJ1-1; d_call: TRBD1; v_call: TRBV5-1; cdr3_nt: TGCGCCAGCTCCTGGACAGGGGGCGAGGGGACTGAAGCTTTCTTT; cdr3_aa: CASSWTGGEGTEAFF
clone_size: few; j_call: TRBJ1-1; d_call: .; v_call: TRBV11-2; cdr3_nt: TGTGCCAGCAGGGGGGTTAGGGCGGCGGAAGCTTTCTTT; cdr3_aa: CASRGVRAAEAFF
clone_size: many; j_call: TRBJ1-5; d_call: .; v_call: TRBV19; cdr3_nt: TGTGCCAGTAGTATACCTCCGGGACGGAAAAAATCAGCCCCAAATCAGCCCCAGCATTTT; cdr3_aa: CASSIPPGRKKSAPNQPQHF
clone_size: .; j_call: TRBJ1-6; d_call: .; v_call: TRBV7-8; cdr3_nt: TGTGCCAGCAGCCTTCGGGAGGGCCTCATGGCGCCCCTCCACTTT; cdr3_aa: CASSLREGLMAPLHF
clone_size: many; j_call: TRBJ2-1; d_call: TRBD2; v_call: TRBV15; cdr3_nt: TGTGCCACCAGCATACTAGCGGCCTACAATGAGCAGTTCTTC; cdr3_aa: CATSILAAYNEQFF
clone_size: once; j_call: TRBJ2-3; d_call: TRBD1; v_call: TRBV19; cdr3_nt: TGTGCCAGTAGTATGAAGACAGGGGATACGCAGTATTTT; cdr3_aa: CASSMKTGDTQYF
clone_size: .; j_call: TRBJ1-5; d_call: .; v_call: TRBV6-1; cdr3_nt: TGTGCCGGCAGTGGACAGTTTAGCAATCAGCCCCAGCATTTT; cdr3_aa: CAGSGQFSNQPQHF
clone_size: many; j_call: TRBJ1-1; d_call: TRBD1; v_call: TRBV4-2; cdr3_nt: TGTGCCAGCAGCCAAGAAAGGGGGCAGGACACTGAAGCTTTCTTT; cdr3_aa: CASSQERGQDTEAFF
clone_size: once; j_call: TRBJ2-7; d_call: TRBD1; v_call: TRBV15; cdr3_nt: TGTGCCACCAGCAGAGATCGTTCGCCGACAGGGGAAGGTTCCTACGAGCAGTACTTC; cdr3_aa: CATSRDRSPTGEGSYEQYF
clone_size: .; j_call: TRBJ1-2; d_call: TRBD1; v_call: TRBV11-2; cdr3_nt: TGTGCCAGCAGCATGCGACAGGGAAGGGTCGAGTATGGCTACACCTTC; cdr3_aa: CASSMRQGRVEYGYTF
clone_size: many; j_call: TRBJ2-7; d_call: .; v_call: TRBV24-1; cdr3_nt: TGTGCCACCAGTGATCTCAGGAGCTCCTACGAGCAGTACTTC; cdr3_aa: CATSDLRSSYEQYF
clone_size: .; j_call: TRBJ1-6; d_call: .; v_call: TRBV7-3; cdr3_nt: TGTGCCAGCAGCTTAGTGGGGAAACCTCCCCTCCACTTT; cdr3_aa: CASSLVGKPPLHF
clone_size: .; j_call: TRBJ1-2; d_call: TRBD1; v_call: TRBV29-1; cdr3_nt: TGCAGCGTCCAGGGGGGTCAGACAAATAACTATGGCTACACCTTC; cdr3_aa: CSVQGGQTNNYGYTF
clone_size: once; j_call: TRBJ2-5; d_call: .; v_call: TRBV15; cdr3_nt: TGTGCCACCAGCAGAGATTGGGCCCTGGGGGGAGGAGAGACCCAGTACTTC; cdr3_aa: CATSRDWALGGGETQYF
clone_size: .; j_call: TRBJ1-1; d_call: .; v_call: TRBV15; cdr3_nt: TGTGCCACCAGCAGGGAAGGGGGCACTGAAGCTTTCTTT; cdr3_aa: CATSREGGTEAFF
clone_size: many; j_call: TRBJ1-1; d_call: .; v_call: TRBV24-1; cdr3_nt: TGTGCCACCAGTGATCCAAGGTTCACTGAAGCTTTCTTT; cdr3_aa: CATSDPRFTEAFF
clone_size: many; j_call: TRBJ2-7; d_call: TRBD1; v_call: TRBV6-5; cdr3_nt: TGTGCCAGCAGTTACTCGGGACAGCACGGCTACGAGCAGTACTTC; cdr3_aa: CASSYSGQHGYEQYF
clone_size: .; j_call: TRBJ1-2; d_call: .; v_call: TRBV3-1; cdr3_nt: TGTGCCAGCAGCCAAGAGAGACGCGCGGGCTATGGCTACACCTTC; cdr3_aa: CASSQERRAGYGYTF
clone_size: many; j_call: TRBJ2-3; d_call: TRBD1; v_call: TRBV2; cdr3_nt: TGTGCCAGCAGTGTAACCGGGACAGGGTTTAGCACAGATACGCAGTATTTT; cdr3_aa: CASSVTGTGFSTDTQYF
clone_size: .; j_call: TRBJ1-1; d_call: .; v_call: TRBV6-5; cdr3_nt: TGTGCCAGCAGTTACTCCTCAGGAGACACTGAAGCTTTCTTT; cdr3_aa: CASSYSSGDTEAFF
clone_size: many; j_call: TRBJ1-6; d_call: TRBD1; v_call: TRBV6-4; cdr3_nt: TGTGGACAACGACAGGGTGGGAATTCACCCCTCCACTTT; cdr3_aa: CGQRQGGNSPLHF
clone_size: many; j_call: TRBJ2-5; d_call: .; v_call: TRBV10-1; cdr3_nt: TGCGCCAGCAGCGACGGACTGCTTGCCCAAGAGACCCAGTACTTC; cdr3_aa: CASSDGLLAQETQYF